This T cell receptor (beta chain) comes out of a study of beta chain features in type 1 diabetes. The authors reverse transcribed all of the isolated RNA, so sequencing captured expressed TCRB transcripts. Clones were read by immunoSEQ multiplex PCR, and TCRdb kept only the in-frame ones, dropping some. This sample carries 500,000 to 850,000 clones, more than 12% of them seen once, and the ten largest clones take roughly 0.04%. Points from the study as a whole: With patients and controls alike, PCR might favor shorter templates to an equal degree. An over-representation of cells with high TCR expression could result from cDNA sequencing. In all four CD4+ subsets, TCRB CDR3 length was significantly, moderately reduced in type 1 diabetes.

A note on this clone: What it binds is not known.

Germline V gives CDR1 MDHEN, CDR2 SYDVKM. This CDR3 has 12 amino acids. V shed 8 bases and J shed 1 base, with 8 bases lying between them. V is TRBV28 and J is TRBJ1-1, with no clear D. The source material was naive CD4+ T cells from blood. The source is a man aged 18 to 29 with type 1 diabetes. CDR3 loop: CASDRRNTEAFF. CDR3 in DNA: TGTGCCAGCGATCGAAGGAACACTGAAGCTTTCTTT. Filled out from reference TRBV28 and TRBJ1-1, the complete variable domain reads DVKVTQSSRYLVKRTGEKVFLECVQDMDHENMFWYRQDPGLGLRLIYFSYDVKMKEKGDIPEGYSVSREKKERFSLILESASTNQTSMYLCASDRRNTEAFFGQGTRLTVV.